The 30 T cell receptor beta chains reported below all come from one sample, sequenced in a study of blood T cell repertoires in COVID-19. The data were produced by immunoSEQ multiplex PCR, yet TCRdb's version contains in-frame clones alone and is incomplete. The sample consists of under 250,000 clones, 65% to 90% of them appearing once. Sequencing was performed on peripheral blood. Receptors were obtained from a man between 45 and 60 years old with COVID-19, enrolled during active disease.

The chain recombines TRBV5-1 with TRBJ1-5; D is unclear. This CDR3 is 14 amino acids long. Germline loops: CDR1 SGHRS, CDR2 YFSETQ. The ends were cut back, 0 bases at V and 4 bases at J, with 8 bases in the middle. In DNA, the CDR3 is TGCGCCAGCAGCTTGGCCGGGGATAATCAGCCCCAGCATTTT. Its protein is CASSLAGDNQPQHF.

The CDR3 region is CASSVRTGGTGELFF. In DNA form, the CDR3 reads TGTGCCAGCAGCGTTCGGACAGGGGGAACCGGGGAGCTGTTTTTT. This sequence joins TRBV9 and TRBJ2-2; 10 bases match TRBD1. J was trimmed by 5 bases and V by 2 bases; bases with no gene match: 3. In germline, CDR1 is SGDLS, CDR2 YYNGEE. This CDR3 is built from 15 residues. The full variable domain, completed using reference TRBV9 and TRBJ2-2, is DSGVTQTPKHLITATGQRVTLRCSPRSGDLSVYWYQQSLDQGLQFLIQYYNGEERAKGNILERFSAQQFPDLHSELNLSSLELGDSALYFCASSVRTGGTGELFFGEGSRLTVL.

A few counts support this clone. The CDR3 nucleotides read TGCGCCAGCACCCCTGGAACAGCGAACACCGGGGAGCTGTTTTTT. Protein sequence: CASTPGTANTGELFF. This chain connects TRBV5-1 to TRBJ2-2; D is uncertain. Germline V gene lookup returns CDR1 SGHRS and CDR2 YFSETQ. The V end lost 6 bases, the J end lost 0 bases, and 12 bases lay between the germline ends. The CDR3 sequence is 15 residues long. Using reference TRBV5-1 and TRBJ2-2 for the parts outside the CDR3, the full variable domain is KAGVTQTPRYLIKTRGQQVTLSCSPISGHRSVSWYQQTPGQGLQFLFEYFSETQRNKGNFPGRFSGRQFSNSRSEMNVSTLELGDSALYLCASTPGTANTGELFFGEGSRLTVL.

The V call is TRBV27, the J call TRBJ1-2, with D unresolved. Between the trimmed V and J ends, which lost 0 bases and 7 bases, there was a span of 12 bases. Germline CDR1 is MNHEY and CDR2 is SMNVEV (reference sequence). The CDR3 is made up of 14 amino acids. CDR3 DNA: TGTGCCAGCAGTTTATCGTACAGCATCTCTGGCTACACCTTC. Encoded protein: CASSLSYSISGYTF.

The rearrangement joins TRBV6-6 to TRBJ1-2, with 8 bases aligning to TRBD1. Per the germline V gene, CDR1 is MNHNY and CDR2 is SVGAGI (reference sequence). The J segment lost 0 bases and the V segment lost 2 bases, leaving 2 bases of the junction unmatched. The CDR3 totals 15 residues. The CDR3 spells CASSYRTGTNYGYTF. CDR3 coding DNA: TGTGCCAGCAGTTACCGGACAGGGACTAACTATGGCTACACCTTC.

The table lists this clone with a count of one. The V call is TRBV13, the J call TRBJ2-1; 7 bases fit TRBD2. This CDR3 has 16 amino acids. V trimming: 5 bases; J trimming: 5 bases; junction bases outside the gene matches: 12. CDR1 PRHDT and CDR2 FYEKMQ come from the germline V gene (reference sequence). The CDR3 region is CASSPSQAGGDNEQFF. The CDR3 DNA reads as TGTGCCAGCAGCCCCTCTCAGGCTGGGGGGGACAATGAGCAGTTCTTC.

The CDR3 spells CASSQVSNFLQGHTEAFF. The CDR3, as DNA: TGCGCCAGCAGCCAAGTCTCAAACTTTCTGCAGGGCCACACTGAAGCTTTCTTT. The chain links TRBV4-3 to TRBJ1-1; D is possibly TRBD1 (5 bases). This CDR3 has 18 amino acids. V lost 1 base to trimming and J lost 3 bases, with 21 bases between them. Germline V gene data show CDR1 as LGHNA and CDR2 as YSLEER.

The count of this clone is one. The chain carries TRBV5-4 and TRBJ2-5; the match to TRBD2 covers 8 bases. V was pared by 1 base and J by 1 base, with 6 bases of the junction left unmatched. The germline V gene has CDR1 SGHNT and CDR2 YYREEE (reference sequence). The CDR3 runs 16 residues. The CDR3 sequence: CASSLSGRGAQETQYF. CDR3 coding DNA: TGTGCCAGCAGCTTGTCTGGGCGGGGGGCCCAAGAGACCCAGTACTTC.

V and J are TRBV2 and TRBJ2-2; D uncertain. The V and J ends lost 7 bases and 0 bases respectively, with 6 bases between them. This CDR3 is built from 13 residues. Germline values: CDR1 SNHLY, CDR2 FYNNEI. CDR3 DNA: TGTGCCAGCATAGCAGCGAACACCGGGGAGCTGTTTTTT. This codes for CASIAANTGELFF.

V gene TRBV6-6 combines with J gene TRBJ2-7; TRBD1 matches at 7 bases. Per germline, CDR1 MNHNY and CDR2 SVGAGI (reference sequence). The CDR3 totals 14 residues. The V gene end was trimmed by 7 bases and the J gene end by 0 bases; junction bases not matched to a gene: 6. The CDR3 sequence is CASKGAGFSYEQYF. The CDR3 region has the DNA TGTGCCAGCAAGGGGGCAGGGTTCTCCTACGAGCAGTACTTC.

The chain links TRBV7-9 to TRBJ2-7; D is perhaps TRBD2 (7 bases). The V gene lost 2 bases and the J gene lost 2 bases, with 19 bases spanning the gap. This CDR3 is built from 17 residues. Germline V gene sequence: CDR1 SEHNR, CDR2 FQNEAQ (reference sequence). The CDR3 reads CASSLPLRSGDTYEQYF. In DNA, the CDR3 is TGTGCCAGCAGCTTACCCCTTCGGAGCGGGGACACCTACGAGCAGTACTTC.

The V gene is TRBV7-9, the J gene TRBJ2-1; D is undetermined. Germline V gene sequence: CDR1 SEHNR, CDR2 FQNEAQ (reference sequence). The CDR3 has 19 amino acids. V gave up 1 base and J gave up 0 bases, with 19 bases separating them. Here the CDR3 DNA reads TGTGCCAGCAGCTTAGGGTTTGGGCAACACCTCGACTCCTACAATGAGCAGTTCTTC. It translates to CASSLGFGQHLDSYNEQFF.

The V call is TRBV5-1, the J call TRBJ2-7; no firm D call. Germline values: CDR1 SGHRS, CDR2 YFSETQ. V dropped 3 bases and J dropped 4 bases, with 5 bases sitting between them. CDR3 size: 11 residues. CDR3 in amino acids: CASSSGYEQYF. CDR3 nucleotide sequence: TGCGCCAGCAGCTCCGGGTACGAGCAGTACTTC. The variable domain in full, completed from reference TRBV5-1 and TRBJ2-7, reads KAGVTQTPRYLIKTRGQQVTLSCSPISGHRSVSWYQQTPGQGLQFLFEYFSETQRNKGNFPGRFSGRQFSNSRSEMNVSTLELGDSALYLCASSSGYEQYFGPGTRLTVT.

The chain recombines TRBV19 with TRBJ2-3; TRBD1 might be the D (6 bases). The CDR3 spans 14 residues. Germline assignment: CDR1 LNHDA and CDR2 SQIVND (reference sequence). V was pared by 10 bases and J by 2 bases, with 16 bases between. CDR3 amino acids: CAISSGAPTDTQYF. The CDR3 DNA follows: TGTGCCATCTCGTCAGGGGCGCCCACAGATACGCAGTATTTT.

The CDR3 sequence is CASSAPGDSEAFF. The CDR3, as DNA: TGTGCCAGCAGTGCTCCGGGGGACAGTGAAGCTTTCTTT. The chain combines TRBV12-3 or TRBV12-4 with TRBJ1-1, with TRBD1 matching over 7 bases. J lost 7 bases, V lost 5 bases, and 7 bases had no gene match. This CDR3 region has 13 residues.

This clone has only a few counts. The gene calls are TRBV7-9 and TRBJ1-4; TRBD1 aligns across 8 bases. CDR1 and CDR2 from the germline V gene are SEHNR and FQNEAQ (reference sequence). V lost 5 bases to trimming and J lost 5 bases; unmatched junction nucleotides: 4. This CDR3 has 14 residues. In DNA, the CDR3 is TGTGCCAGCAGCATAAGACAGGGGAATGAAAAACTGTTTTTT. Amino acid sequence: CASSIRQGNEKLFF.

This clone was observed once. The chain joins TRBV19 to TRBJ1-5; tentatively, D is TRBD1 (5 bases). Trimming stripped 4 bases from V and 1 base from J, with 11 bases between. Germline V lookup: CDR1 LNHDA, CDR2 SQIVND (reference sequence). The CDR3 extends over 15 amino acids. In nucleotides, the CDR3 is TGTGCCAGTAGTAGAGTGCGGGACAGCAATCAGCCCCAGCATTTT. Translating gives CASSRVRDSNQPQHF.

This clone has just a few counts. The CDR3, as DNA: TGTGCCAGCAGGTGGGGGGAGGACACTGAAGCTTTCTTT. Protein product: CASRWGEDTEAFF. The V call is TRBV6-6, the J call TRBJ1-1; D might be TRBD1 (5 bases). Deletions cut 6 bases from V and 3 bases from J, with 11 bases between. Germline loops: CDR1 MNHNY, CDR2 SVGAGI (reference sequence). There are 13 residues in the CDR3.

The chain carries TRBV6-1 and TRBJ2-5; possibly TRBD1 for D (6 bases). The CDR3 has 13 residues. Trimming stripped 6 bases from V and 3 bases from J, with 11 bases between. CDR1 is MNHNS and CDR2 is SASEGT in the germline V gene. CDR3 DNA sequence: TGTGCCAGCAGACCCTGGACAGAAGAGACCCAGTACTTC. Translating gives CASRPWTEETQYF.

The chain's CDR3 is CASRSTGNYYGYTF. The CDR3 DNA follows: TGTGCCAGCAGGTCGACAGGAAATTACTATGGCTACACCTTC. This chain joins TRBV7-2 and TRBJ1-2, with D tentatively TRBD1 (6 bases). Trimming shortened V by 6 bases and J by 3 bases, and 14 bases separated the two germline ends. The CDR3 spans 14 residues. Germline V lookup: CDR1 SGHTA, CDR2 FQGNSA.

This clone was recorded only once. The rearrangement joins TRBV28 to TRBJ1-2; a weak D match, TRBD1 (6 bases). The CDR3 runs to 13 residues. V shed 3 bases and J shed 3 bases, with 8 bases lying between them. Germline V lookup: CDR1 MDHEN, CDR2 SYDVKM. CDR3 sequence (DNA): TGTGCCAGCAGTTTTCAGGGGCACTATGGCTACACCTTC. Translation: CASSFQGHYGYTF.

This clone was counted between two and nine times. J is TRBJ1-2 and V is TRBV5-1, with TRBD1 matching over 10 bases. The V gene's germline CDR1 is SGHRS and CDR2 YFSETQ. The CDR3 consists of 15 residues. After removal of 6 bases from V and 2 bases from J, the junction contained 7 bases not matched to a gene. The CDR3 DNA reads TGCGCCAGCACCAACGGGACAGGGGAAAACTATGGCTACACCTTC. This translates into CASTNGTGENYGYTF. Full variable domain (missing parts from reference TRBV5-1 and TRBJ1-2): KAGVTQTPRYLIKTRGQQVTLSCSPISGHRSVSWYQQTPGQGLQFLFEYFSETQRNKGNFPGRFSGRQFSNSRSEMNVSTLELGDSALYLCASTNGTGENYGYTFGSGTRLTVV.

This clone has only one observation. The chain is built from TRBV9 and TRBJ1-5, with TRBD1 matching over 9 bases. This CDR3 has 14 amino acids. Losses at the gene ends were 4 bases for V and 5 bases for J; bases not matched to a gene: 4. In germline, CDR1 is SGDLS, CDR2 YYNGEE. The DNA of the CDR3 is TGTGCCAGCAGCCAGGGACAGGGCGATCAGCCCCAGCATTTT. This translates into CASSQGQGDQPQHF.

V is TRBV30 and J is TRBJ1-1; tentative D call: TRBD1 (6 bases). V lost 3 bases and J lost 0, with 8 bases in between. The CDR3 has 13 residues. The germline CDR1 and CDR2 sequences are GTSNPN and SVGIG (reference sequence). The DNA of the CDR3 is TGTGCCTGGAGCACAGGGCTGAACACTGAAGCTTTCTTT. Translating it yields CAWSTGLNTEAFF. Complete variable domain (other parts from reference TRBV30 and TRBJ1-1): SQTIHQWPATLVQPVGSPLSLECTVEGTSNPNLYWYRQAAGRGLQLLFYSVGIGQISSEVPQNLSASRPQDRQFILSSKKLLLSDSGFYLCAWSTGLNTEAFFGQGTRLTVV.

The chain has TRBV6-5 and TRBJ1-2; no reliable D call. CDR3 length: 11 amino acids. V lost 11 bases and J 5 bases, leaving 12 bases between the germline ends. Germline V lookup: CDR1 MNHEY, CDR2 SVGAGI. CDR3 region: CASGGRYGYTF. CDR3 bases: TGTGCCTCTGGAGGGCGGTATGGCTACACCTTC.

This clone was found a few times. The chain joins TRBV7-2 to TRBJ2-2, with TRBD2 identical over 7 bases. The CDR3 is 15 amino acids. Germline V gives CDR1 SGHTA, CDR2 FQGNSA. J lost 3 bases, V lost 2 bases, and 3 bases had no gene match. This CDR3 is CASSLSRGDTGELFF. The CDR3, as DNA: TGTGCCAGCAGCTTAAGCCGGGGGGACACCGGGGAGCTGTTTTTT.

This chain connects TRBV18 to TRBJ2-5; weak D call: TRBD1 (6 bases). The V and J ends lost 7 bases and 2 bases respectively, with 11 bases between them. There are 13 residues in the CDR3. Germline CDR1 and CDR2: KGHSH and LQKENI. The CDR3 loop reads CASLPGQQETQYF. CDR3 coding DNA: TGTGCCAGCTTGCCGGGACAACAAGAGACCCAGTACTTC.

V and J are TRBV5-1 and TRBJ2-3; 10 nucleotides line up with TRBD1. After removal of 3 bases from V and 4 bases from J, the junction contained 5 bases not matched to a gene. Per germline, CDR1 SGHRS and CDR2 YFSETQ. The CDR3 has 15 amino acids. The CDR3: CASSSGTGAADTQYF. DNA of the CDR3: TGCGCCAGCAGCTCAGGGACAGGGGCGGCAGATACGCAGTATTTT.

This clone was picked up a small number of times. The V gene is TRBV25-1, the J gene TRBJ2-7; 7 bases align to TRBD1. The trim removed 4 bases at V and 2 bases at J, leaving 2 bases unmatched. The CDR3 consists of 13 residues. CDR1 is MGHDK and CDR2 is SYGVNS in the germline V gene. The CDR3 reads CASSGQGPYEQYF. DNA of the CDR3: TGTGCCAGCAGTGGACAGGGTCCCTACGAGCAGTACTTC.

V is TRBV4-2 and J is TRBJ2-5; D is unclear. CDR3 length equals 13 residues. The ends were cut back, 0 bases at V and 4 bases at J, with 6 bases in the middle. Germline loops: CDR1 LGHNA, CDR2 YNFKEQ. CDR3 DNA: TGTGCCAGCAGCCAAGACACGGGAGAGACCCAGTACTTC. Its protein is CASSQDTGETQYF.